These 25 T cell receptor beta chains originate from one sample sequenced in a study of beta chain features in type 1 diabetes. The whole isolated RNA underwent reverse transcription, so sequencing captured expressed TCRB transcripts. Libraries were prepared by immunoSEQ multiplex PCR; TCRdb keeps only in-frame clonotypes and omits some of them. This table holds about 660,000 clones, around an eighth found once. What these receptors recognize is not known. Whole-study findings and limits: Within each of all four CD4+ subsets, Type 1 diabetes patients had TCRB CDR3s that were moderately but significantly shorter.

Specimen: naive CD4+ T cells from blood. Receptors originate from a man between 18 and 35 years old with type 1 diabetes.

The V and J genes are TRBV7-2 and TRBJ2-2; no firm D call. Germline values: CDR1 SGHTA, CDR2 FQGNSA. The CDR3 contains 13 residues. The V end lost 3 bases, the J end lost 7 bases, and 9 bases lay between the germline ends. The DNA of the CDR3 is TGTGCCAGCAGCTTTGTTGGGAACGGGGAGCTGTTTTTT. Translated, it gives CASSFVGNGELFF.

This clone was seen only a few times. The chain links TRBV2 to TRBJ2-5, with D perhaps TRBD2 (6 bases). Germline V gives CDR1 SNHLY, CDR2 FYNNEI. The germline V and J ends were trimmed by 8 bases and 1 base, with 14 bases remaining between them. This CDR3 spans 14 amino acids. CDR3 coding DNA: TGTGCCAGCGGTCAGGGACTCCTCCAAGAGACCCAGTACTTC. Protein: CASGQGLLQETQYF. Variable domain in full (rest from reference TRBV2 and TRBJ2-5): EPEVTQTPSHQVTQMGQEVILRCVPISNHLYFYWYRQILGQKVEFLVSFYNNEISEKSEIFDDQFSVERPDGSNFTLKIRSTKLEDSAMYFCASGQGLLQETQYFGPGTRLLVL.

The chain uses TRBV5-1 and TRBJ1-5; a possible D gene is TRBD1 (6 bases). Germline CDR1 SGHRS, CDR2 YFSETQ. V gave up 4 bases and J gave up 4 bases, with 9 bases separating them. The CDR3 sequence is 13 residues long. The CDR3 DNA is TGCGCCAGCAGCGGGGACATTAATCAGCCCCAGCATTTT. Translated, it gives CASSGDINQPQHF.

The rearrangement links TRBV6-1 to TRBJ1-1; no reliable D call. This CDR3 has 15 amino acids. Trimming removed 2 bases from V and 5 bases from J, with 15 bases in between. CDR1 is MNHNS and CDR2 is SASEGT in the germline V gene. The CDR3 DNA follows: TGTGCCAGCAGTGAAATGGCTTCTGGGCGGACTGAAGCTTTCTTT. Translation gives CASSEMASGRTEAFF.

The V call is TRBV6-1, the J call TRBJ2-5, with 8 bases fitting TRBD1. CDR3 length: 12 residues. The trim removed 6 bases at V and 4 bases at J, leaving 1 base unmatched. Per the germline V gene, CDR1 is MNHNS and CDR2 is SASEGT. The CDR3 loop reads CASSRGRETQYF. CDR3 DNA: TGTGCCAGCAGCAGGGGGCGAGAGACCCAGTACTTC.

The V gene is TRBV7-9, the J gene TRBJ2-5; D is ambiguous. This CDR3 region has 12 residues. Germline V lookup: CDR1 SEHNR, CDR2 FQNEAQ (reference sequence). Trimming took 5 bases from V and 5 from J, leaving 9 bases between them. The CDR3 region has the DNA TGTGCCAGCAGCCTTCACGGGGAGACCCAGTACTTC. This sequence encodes CASSLHGETQYF.

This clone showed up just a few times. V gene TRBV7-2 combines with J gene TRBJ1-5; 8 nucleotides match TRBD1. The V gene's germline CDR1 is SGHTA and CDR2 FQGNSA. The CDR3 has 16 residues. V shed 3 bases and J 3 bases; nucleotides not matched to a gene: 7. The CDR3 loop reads CASSLDREQANQPQHF. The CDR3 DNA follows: TGTGCCAGCAGCTTGGACAGGGAACAGGCCAATCAGCCCCAGCATTTT.

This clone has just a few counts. CDR3 sequence (DNA): TGTGCCAGCAGCACAGCCATCGCGAACACTGAAGCTTTCTTT. Its translation: CASSTAIANTEAFF. The chain has TRBV11-2 and TRBJ1-1; D uncertain. Trimming removed 5 bases from V and 1 base from J, with 11 bases in between. From germline, CDR1 is SGHAT and CDR2 FQNNGV. This CDR3 comprises 14 residues.

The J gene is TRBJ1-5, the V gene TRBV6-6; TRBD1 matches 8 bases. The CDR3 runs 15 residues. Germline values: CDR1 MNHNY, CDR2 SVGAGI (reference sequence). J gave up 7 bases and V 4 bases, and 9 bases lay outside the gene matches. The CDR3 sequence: CASSSGQGEGQPQHF. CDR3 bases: TGTGCCAGCAGTTCCGGACAGGGCGAGGGGCAGCCCCAGCATTTT.

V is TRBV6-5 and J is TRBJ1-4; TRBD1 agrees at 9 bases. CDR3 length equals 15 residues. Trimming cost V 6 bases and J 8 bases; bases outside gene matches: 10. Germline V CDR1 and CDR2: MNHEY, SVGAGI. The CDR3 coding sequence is TGTGCCAGCAGAAGAGGGACAGGGTCGTACGAAAAACTGTTTTTT. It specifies CASRRGTGSYEKLFF.

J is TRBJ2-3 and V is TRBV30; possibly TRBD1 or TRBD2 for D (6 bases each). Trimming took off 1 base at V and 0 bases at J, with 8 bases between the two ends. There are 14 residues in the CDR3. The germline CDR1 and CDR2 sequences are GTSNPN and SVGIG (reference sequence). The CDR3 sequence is CAWSGGASTDTQYF. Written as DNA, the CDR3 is TGTGCCTGGAGTGGGGGGGCCAGCACAGATACGCAGTATTTT.

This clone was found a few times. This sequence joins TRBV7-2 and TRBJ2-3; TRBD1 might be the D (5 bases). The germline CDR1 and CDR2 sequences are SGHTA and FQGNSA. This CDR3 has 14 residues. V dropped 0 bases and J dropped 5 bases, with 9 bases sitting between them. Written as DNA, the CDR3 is TGTGCCAGCAGCTTAGCTTCAGGGATAGATACGCAGTATTTT. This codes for CASSLASGIDTQYF.

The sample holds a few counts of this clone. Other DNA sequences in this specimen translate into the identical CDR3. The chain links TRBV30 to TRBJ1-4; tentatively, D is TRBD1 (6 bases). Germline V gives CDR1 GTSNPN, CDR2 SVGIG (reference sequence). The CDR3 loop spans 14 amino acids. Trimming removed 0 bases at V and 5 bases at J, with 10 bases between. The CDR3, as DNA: TGTGCCTGGAGTGTAGGGCAGGGGAATGAAAAACTGTTTTTT. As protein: CAWSVGQGNEKLFF.

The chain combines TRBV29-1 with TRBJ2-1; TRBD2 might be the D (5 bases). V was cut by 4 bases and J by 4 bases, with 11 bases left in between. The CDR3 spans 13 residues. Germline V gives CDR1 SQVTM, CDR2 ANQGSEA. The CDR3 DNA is TGCAGCGTTGCTCGGACGGGATACAATGAGCAGTTCTTC. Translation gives CSVARTGYNEQFF.

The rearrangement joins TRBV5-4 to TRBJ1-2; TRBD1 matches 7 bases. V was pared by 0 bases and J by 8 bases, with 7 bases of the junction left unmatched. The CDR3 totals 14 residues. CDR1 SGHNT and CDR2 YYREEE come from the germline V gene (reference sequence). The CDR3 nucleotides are TGTGCCAGCAGCTTGGAGGGGGCTAGAAGAGGCTACACCTTC. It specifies CASSLEGARRGYTF.

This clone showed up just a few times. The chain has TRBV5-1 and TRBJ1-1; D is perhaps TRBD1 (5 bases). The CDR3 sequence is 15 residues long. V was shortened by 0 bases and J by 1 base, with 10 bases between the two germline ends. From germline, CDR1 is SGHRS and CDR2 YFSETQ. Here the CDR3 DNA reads TGCGCCAGCAGCTTGGCCTGGGGCCCGAACACTGAAGCTTTCTTT. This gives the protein CASSLAWGPNTEAFF.

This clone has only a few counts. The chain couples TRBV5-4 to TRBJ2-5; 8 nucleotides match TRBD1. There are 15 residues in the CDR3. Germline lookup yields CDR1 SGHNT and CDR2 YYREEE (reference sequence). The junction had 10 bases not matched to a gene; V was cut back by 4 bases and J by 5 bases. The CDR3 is CASSNGQGYLETQYF. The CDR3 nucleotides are TGTGCCAGCAGCAATGGACAGGGTTATTTGGAGACCCAGTACTTC.

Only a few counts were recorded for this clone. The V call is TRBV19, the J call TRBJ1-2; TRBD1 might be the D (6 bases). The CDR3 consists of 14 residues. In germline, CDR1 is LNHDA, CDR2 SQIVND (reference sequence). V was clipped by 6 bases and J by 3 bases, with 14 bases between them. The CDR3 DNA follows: TGTGCCAGTAGCTACAGGGACTGGGACTATGGCTACACCTTC. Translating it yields CASSYRDWDYGYTF.

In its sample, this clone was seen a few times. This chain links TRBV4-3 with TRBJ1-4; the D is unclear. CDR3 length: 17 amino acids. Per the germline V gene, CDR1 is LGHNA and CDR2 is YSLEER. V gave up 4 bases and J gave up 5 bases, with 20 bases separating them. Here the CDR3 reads CASSPDSRLSMNEKLFF. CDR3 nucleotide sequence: TGCGCCAGCAGCCCGGACTCCCGACTAAGCATGAATGAAAAACTGTTTTTT.

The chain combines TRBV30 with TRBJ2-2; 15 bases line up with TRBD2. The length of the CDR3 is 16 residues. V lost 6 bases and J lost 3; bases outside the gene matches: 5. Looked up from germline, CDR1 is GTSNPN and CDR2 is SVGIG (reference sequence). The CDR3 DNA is TGTGCCTGCAGGACTAGCGGGAGGGTCGACACCGGGGAGCTGTTTTTT. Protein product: CACRTSGRVDTGELFF.

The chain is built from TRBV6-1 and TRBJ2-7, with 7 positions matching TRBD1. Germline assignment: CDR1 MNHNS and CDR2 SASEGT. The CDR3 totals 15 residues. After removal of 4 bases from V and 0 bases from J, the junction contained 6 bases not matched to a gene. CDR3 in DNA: TGTGCCAGCAGTGCGCTCCGGGACAGCTCCTACGAGCAGTACTTC. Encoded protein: CASSALRDSSYEQYF.

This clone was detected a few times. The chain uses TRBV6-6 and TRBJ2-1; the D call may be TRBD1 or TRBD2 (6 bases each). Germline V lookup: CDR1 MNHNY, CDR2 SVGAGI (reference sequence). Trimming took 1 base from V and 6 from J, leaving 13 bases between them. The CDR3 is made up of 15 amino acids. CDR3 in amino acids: CASSYLGGSGNEQFF. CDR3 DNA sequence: TGTGCCAGCAGTTACTTAGGGGGGAGTGGCAATGAGCAGTTCTTC.

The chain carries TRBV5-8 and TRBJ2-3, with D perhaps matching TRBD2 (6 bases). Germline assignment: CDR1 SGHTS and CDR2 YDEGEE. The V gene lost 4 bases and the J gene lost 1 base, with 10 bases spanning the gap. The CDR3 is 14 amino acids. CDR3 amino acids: CASSTGTRTDTQYF. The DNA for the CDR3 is TGTGCCAGCAGCACCGGGACTCGCACAGATACGCAGTATTTT.

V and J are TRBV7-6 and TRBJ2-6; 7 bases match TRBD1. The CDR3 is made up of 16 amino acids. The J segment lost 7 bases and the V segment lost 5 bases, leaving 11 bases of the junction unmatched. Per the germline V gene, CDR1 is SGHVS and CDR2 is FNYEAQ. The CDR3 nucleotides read TGTGCCAGCAGCCTTAGGGACAGCCTGCTTGCCAACGTCCTGACTTTC. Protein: CASSLRDSLLANVLTF.

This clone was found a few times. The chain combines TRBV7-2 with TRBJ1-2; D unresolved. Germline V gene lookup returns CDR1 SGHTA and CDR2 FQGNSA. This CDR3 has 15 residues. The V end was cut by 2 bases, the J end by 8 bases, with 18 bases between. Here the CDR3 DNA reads TGTGCCAGCAGCTTAAGCGGACCCACCGGTGGAGGCTACACCTTC. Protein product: CASSLSGPTGGGYTF.